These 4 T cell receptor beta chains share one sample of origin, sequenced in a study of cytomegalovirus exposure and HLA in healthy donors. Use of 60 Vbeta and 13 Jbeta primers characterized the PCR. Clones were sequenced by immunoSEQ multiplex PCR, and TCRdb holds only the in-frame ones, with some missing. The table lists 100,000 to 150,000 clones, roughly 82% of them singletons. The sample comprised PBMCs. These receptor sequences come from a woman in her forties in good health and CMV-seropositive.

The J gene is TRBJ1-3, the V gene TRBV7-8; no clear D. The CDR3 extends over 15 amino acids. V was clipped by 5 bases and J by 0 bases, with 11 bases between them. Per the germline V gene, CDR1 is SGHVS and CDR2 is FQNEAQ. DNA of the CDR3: TGTGCCAGCAGCCCAACGACGGGCTCTGGAAACACCATATATTTT. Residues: CASSPTTGSGNTIYF.

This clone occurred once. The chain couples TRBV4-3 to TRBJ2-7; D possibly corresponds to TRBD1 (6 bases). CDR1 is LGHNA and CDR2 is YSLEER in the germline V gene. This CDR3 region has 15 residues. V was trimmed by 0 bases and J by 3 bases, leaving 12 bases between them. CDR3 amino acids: CASSQDRGQGYEQYF. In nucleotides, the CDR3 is TGCGCCAGCAGCCAAGATCGGGGACAAGGCTACGAGCAGTACTTC.

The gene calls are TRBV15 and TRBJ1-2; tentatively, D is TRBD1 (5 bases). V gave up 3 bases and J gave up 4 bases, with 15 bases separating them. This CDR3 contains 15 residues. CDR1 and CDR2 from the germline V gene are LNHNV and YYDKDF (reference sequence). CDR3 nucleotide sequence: TGTGCCACCAGCAGCCTCTCCGGGACTTTCTATGGCTACACCTTC. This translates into CATSSLSGTFYGYTF.

In DNA, the CDR3 is TGTGCCAGCAGCTCCACGATGGGGGACAGGGGGTACACAGATACGCAGTATTTT. It encodes CASSSTMGDRGYTDTQYF. This sequence joins TRBV7-9 and TRBJ2-3; 11 bases line up with TRBD1. This CDR3 has 18 amino acids. V was clipped by 4 bases and J by 2 bases; unmatched bases: 11. From germline, CDR1 is SEHNR and CDR2 FQNEAQ (reference sequence).